The 3 T cell receptor beta chains listed next were all sequenced from one sample in a study of cytomegalovirus exposure and HLA in healthy donors. The PCR made use of 60 Vbeta and 13 Jbeta primers. The data were produced by immunoSEQ multiplex PCR, yet TCRdb's version contains in-frame clones alone and is incomplete. The sample comprises 130,000 to 150,000 clones, roughly 80% of which are singletons, and roughly 2.9% rests with the top ten. Sample: PBMCs. These receptors all stem from a female donor in good health and CMV-seronegative.

The chain combines TRBV5-4 with TRBJ1-1, with D maybe TRBD1 (6 bases). The ends were cut back, 4 bases at V and 0 bases at J, with 19 bases in the middle. CDR1 and CDR2 from the germline V gene are SGHNT and YYREEE (reference sequence). The CDR3 is 17 amino acids. DNA for the CDR3: TGTGCCAGCAGCCCCGGCAGGGGAGTTGGGATGAACACTGAAGCTTTCTTT. Amino acid sequence: CASSPGRGVGMNTEAFF.

This chain links TRBV10-2 with TRBJ1-6; a possible D gene is TRBD1 (5 bases). The CDR3 runs 15 residues. Trimming shortened V by 4 bases and J by 8 bases, and 15 bases separated the two germline ends. Looked up from germline, CDR1 is WSHSY and CDR2 is SAAADI. Written as DNA, the CDR3 is TGCGCCAGCAGTGTCTTAATAGGGGTGGATTCACCCCTCCACTTT. It codes for CASSVLIGVDSPLHF.

The J gene is TRBJ1-5, the V gene TRBV6-5; D remains unclear. Germline V gene data show CDR1 as MNHEY and CDR2 as SVGAGI. The V and J ends lost 2 bases and 4 bases respectively, with 6 bases between them. CDR3 length: 13 amino acids. The CDR3 DNA is TGTGCCAGCAGTTACGAGTGGAATCAGCCCCAGCATTTT. Its translation is CASSYEWNQPQHF.